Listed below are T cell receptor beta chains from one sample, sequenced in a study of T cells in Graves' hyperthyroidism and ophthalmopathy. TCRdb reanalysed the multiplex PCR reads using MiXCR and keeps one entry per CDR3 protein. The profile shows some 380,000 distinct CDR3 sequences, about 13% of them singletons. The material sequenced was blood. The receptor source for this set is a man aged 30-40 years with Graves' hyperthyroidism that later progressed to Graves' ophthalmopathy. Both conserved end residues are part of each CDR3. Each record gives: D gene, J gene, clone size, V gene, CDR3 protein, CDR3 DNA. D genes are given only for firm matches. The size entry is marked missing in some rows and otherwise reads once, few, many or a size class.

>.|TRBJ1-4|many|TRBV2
CASNTGPTTNEKLFF
TGTGCCAGCAATACAGGGCCCACAACTAATGAAAAACTGTTTTTT
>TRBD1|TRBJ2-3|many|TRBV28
CASSDGQGSTDTQYF
TGTGCCAGCAGTGATGGACAGGGGAGCACAGATACGCAGTATTTT
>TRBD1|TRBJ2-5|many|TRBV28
CASSDRQGSGETQYF
TGTGCCAGCAGTGACAGACAGGGATCGGGAGAGACCCAGTACTTC
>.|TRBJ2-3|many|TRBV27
CASSLGWRSTDTQYF
TGTGCCAGCAGTTTAGGTTGGCGGAGCACAGATACGCAGTATTTT
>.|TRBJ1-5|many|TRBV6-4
CASSEDWDTNQPQHF
TGTGCCAGCAGTGAAGACTGGGATACCAATCAGCCCCAGCATTTT
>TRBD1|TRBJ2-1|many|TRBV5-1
CASSSPTGGNEQFF
TGCGCCAGCAGCTCCCCGACAGGGGGCAATGAGCAGTTCTTC
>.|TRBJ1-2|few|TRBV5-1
CASRGETEFNYGYTF
TGCGCCAGCAGAGGAGAGACGGAATTTAACTATGGCTACACCTTC
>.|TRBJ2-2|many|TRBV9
CASSPQRATGELFF
TGTGCCAGCAGCCCCCAACGTGCCACCGGGGAGCTGTTTTTT
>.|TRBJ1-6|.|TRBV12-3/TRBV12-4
CASPRRSYNSPLHF
TGTGCCAGCCCTAGACGGTCCTATAATTCACCCCTCCACTTT
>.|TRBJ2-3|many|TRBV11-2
CASSFWGGARDTQYF
TGTGCCAGCAGCTTCTGGGGGGGGGCTCGGGATACGCAGTATTTT
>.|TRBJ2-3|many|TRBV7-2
CASSFFQGRDSTDTQYF
TGTGCCAGCAGCTTCTTTCAGGGGAGGGATAGCACAGATACGCAGTATTTT
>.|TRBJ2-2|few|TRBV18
CASSPDVLNTGELFF
TGTGCCAGCTCACCAGATGTTTTGAACACCGGGGAGCTGTTTTTT
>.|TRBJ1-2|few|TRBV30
CAWSGRAPRGYTF
TGTGCCTGGAGTGGCCGGGCCCCGCGGGGCTACACCTTC
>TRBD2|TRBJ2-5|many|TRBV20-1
CSASTSGGYQETQYF
TGCAGTGCTAGCACTAGCGGGGGTTACCAAGAGACCCAGTACTTC
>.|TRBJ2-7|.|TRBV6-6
CASSYYNSYEQYF
TGTGCCAGCAGTTACTATAACTCCTACGAGCAGTACTTC
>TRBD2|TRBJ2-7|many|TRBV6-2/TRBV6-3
CASSYSSGDYYEQYF
TGTGCCAGCAGTTACTCGAGTGGGGACTACTACGAGCAGTACTTC
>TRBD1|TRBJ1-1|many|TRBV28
CASSLPFQTGTGGIAFF
TGTGCCAGCAGTTTACCCTTTCAAACCGGGACAGGGGGAATAGCTTTCTTT
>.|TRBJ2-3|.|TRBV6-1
CASTWRDGVFADTQYF
TGTGCCAGCACCTGGAGAGATGGGGTCTTCGCAGATACGCAGTATTTT
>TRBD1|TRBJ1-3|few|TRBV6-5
CASSWTGTHSGNTIYF
TGTGCCAGCAGTTGGACAGGGACCCACTCTGGAAACACCATATATTTT
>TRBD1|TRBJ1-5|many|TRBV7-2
CASSPGTAEMGPQHF
TGTGCCAGCAGCCCAGGGACAGCGGAAATGGGGCCCCAGCATTTT
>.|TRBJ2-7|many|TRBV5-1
CASSHDGYEQYF
TGCGCCAGCAGCCACGACGGGTACGAGCAGTACTTC
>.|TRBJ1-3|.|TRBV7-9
CASSPVGLGRGNTIYF
TGTGCCAGCAGCCCAGTGGGACTCGGGAGAGGAAACACCATATATTTT